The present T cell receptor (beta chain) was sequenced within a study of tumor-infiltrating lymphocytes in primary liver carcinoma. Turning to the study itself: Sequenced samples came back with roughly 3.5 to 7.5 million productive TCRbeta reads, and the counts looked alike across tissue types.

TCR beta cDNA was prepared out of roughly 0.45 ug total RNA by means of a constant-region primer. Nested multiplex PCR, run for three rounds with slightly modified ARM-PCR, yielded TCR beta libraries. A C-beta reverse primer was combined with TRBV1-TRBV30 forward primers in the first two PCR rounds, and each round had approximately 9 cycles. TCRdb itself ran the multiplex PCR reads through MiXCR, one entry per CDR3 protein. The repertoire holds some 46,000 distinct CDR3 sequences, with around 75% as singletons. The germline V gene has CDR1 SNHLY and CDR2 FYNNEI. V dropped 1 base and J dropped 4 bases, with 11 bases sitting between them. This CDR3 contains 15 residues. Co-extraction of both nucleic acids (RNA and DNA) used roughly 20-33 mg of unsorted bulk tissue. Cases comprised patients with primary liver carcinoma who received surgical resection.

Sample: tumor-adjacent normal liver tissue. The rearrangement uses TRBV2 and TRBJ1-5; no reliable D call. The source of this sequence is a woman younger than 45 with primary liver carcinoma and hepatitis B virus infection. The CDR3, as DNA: TGTGCCAGCAGTGAAGAGGCAGAGAATAATCAGCCCCAGCATTTT. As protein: CASSEEAENNQPQHF.